The rows below give T cell receptor beta chains drawn from one sample of a study of blood T cell repertoires in COVID-19. Measured with immunoSEQ multiplex PCR; TCRdb has only the in-frame clones, and not every one. The table includes 200,000 to 250,000 clones, 88% detected once. The sample was peripheral blood. Receptor source: a woman aged 55-70 years with acute or convalescent COVID-19. CDR3s include the opening cysteine and the closing phenylalanine or tryptophan. A D gene is named only where the DNA matches it firmly.

V gene,J gene,D gene,CDR3 protein,CDR3 DNA
TRBV28,TRBJ2-6,NA,CASSLWGQSGANVLTF,TGTGCCAGCAGCTTGTGGGGGCAGTCTGGGGCCAACGTCCTGACTTTC
TRBV5-1,TRBJ2-3,TRBD2,CASSSRAGASSDTQYF,TGCGCCAGCAGCTCGCGAGCGGGGGCCTCTTCAGATACGCAGTATTTT
TRBV30,TRBJ1-6,TRBD1,CASTGTASNSPLHF,TGTGCCTCCACCGGGACAGCATCGAATTCACCCCTCCACTTT
TRBV11-2,TRBJ1-3,NA,CASSLVRNTIYF,TGTGCCAGCAGCTTAGTCAGGAACACCATATATTTT
TRBV6-1,TRBJ1-1,NA,CASSEEPRQFMNTEAFF,TGTGCCAGCAGTGAAGAGCCAAGACAGTTTATGAACACTGAAGCTTTCTTT
TRBV29-1,TRBJ2-3,NA,CSVEQSTDTQYF,TGCAGCGTTGAGCAGAGCACAGATACGCAGTATTTT
TRBV6-5,TRBJ1-3,TRBD1,CASSLGQGGGNTIYF,TGTGCCAGCAGTCTCGGACAGGGTGGAGGAAACACCATATATTTT
TRBV27,TRBJ2-1,NA,CASSSAEFSEQFF,TGTGCCAGCAGTTCGGCGGAGTTCAGTGAGCAGTTCTTC
TRBV18,TRBJ2-5,NA,CASSPKNGWVETQYF,TGTGCCAGCTCACCAAAGAACGGGTGGGTAGAGACCCAGTACTTC
TRBV3-1/TRBV3-2,TRBJ1-2,TRBD1,CASSQAKTGGASGYGYTF,TGTGCCAGCAGCCAAGCCAAGACAGGGGGCGCTTCGGGGTATGGCTACACCTTC
TRBV5-5,TRBJ1-2,NA,CASSSHRAPNYGYTF,TGTGCCAGCAGCTCGCACAGGGCCCCTAACTATGGCTACACCTTC